The following is a T cell receptor beta chain sequence with its context. The CDR3 loop spans 14 amino acids. From germline, CDR1 is SNHLY and CDR2 FYNNEI. The J segment lost 8 bases and the V segment lost 3 bases, leaving 7 bases of the junction unmatched. Healthy adults negative for HIV, lacking recent acute infections or vaccinations, served as donors. The record originates from a study of shared clonotypes between healthy human individuals. In the original processing: ImmunoSEQ only sent back junction sequences with no quality scores, so filtering was done differently. Libraries were prepared by immunoSEQ multiplex PCR; TCRdb keeps only in-frame clonotypes and omits some of them. The V and J calls and clone size come from that table; D and trimming were worked out from the DNA. The repertoire includes hundreds of thousands of clones, 60% to 75% of them detected once, and roughly 1.9% sits in the top ten.

Sequenced sample: memory CD4+ T cells sorted from blood. Subset noted: CD45RA-negative fraction. The V and J genes are TRBV2 and TRBJ1-2, with 9 bases that match TRBD1. This clonotype was obtained from a woman aged 25 to 39 in good health. CDR3 residues: CASSDIGTGFGYTF. The CDR3 nucleotides are TGTGCCAGCAGTGACATCGGGACAGGGTTCGGCTACACCTTC. Filled out from reference TRBV2 and TRBJ1-2, the complete variable domain reads EPEVTQTPSHQVTQMGQEVILRCVPISNHLYFYWYRQILGQKVEFLVSFYNNEISEKSEIFDDQFSVERPDGSNFTLKIRSTKLEDSAMYFCASSDIGTGFGYTFGSGTRLTVV.